Sequencing of this T cell receptor beta chain was carried out in a study of regulatory T cells in long-lasting Graves disease. Broader study findings: Blood alone, not thyroid tissue, was studied.

Trimming cost V 4 bases and J 5 bases, with 21 bases left between them. The CDR3 length is 16 residues. Germline CDR1 MNHEY, CDR2 SVGEGT. Both iRepertoire HTBI primers and Arm-PCR of CDR3 regions were used to build the TCR beta libraries. As handled by the study authors: The identification of approximately 62 TRBV and approximately 15 TRBJ segments was made across samples. TCRdb re-called the multiplex PCR reads with MiXCR, one entry per CDR3 protein. None of the V and J calls come from the authors' own analysis; TCRdb made them. The profile shows fewer than 500,000 distinct CDR3 sequences, around 15% of them singletons. This clonotype was detected many times. Antigen: not known. Time point of the sample: newly diagnosed GD, antithyroid drugs for less than 3 months. PBMC RNA was the source of the TCR library. In Xi'an, China, an endocrinology department was the source of patients. These data were likewise used in another study, on T cells in Graves' hyperthyroidism and ophthalmopathy.

The chain has TRBV6-2 or TRBV6-3 and TRBJ2-7; possible D gene TRBD1, 6 bases. The TCR originated in a middle-aged man with Graves disease. The specimen was peripheral blood mononuclear cells (PBMCs), collected at new diagnosis, from a patient treated with antithyroid drugs. DNA of the CDR3: TGTGCCAGCAGTTCCCACCCCACCAGACAGGTACACGAGCAGTACTTC. Translated, it gives CASSSHPTRQVHEQYF.